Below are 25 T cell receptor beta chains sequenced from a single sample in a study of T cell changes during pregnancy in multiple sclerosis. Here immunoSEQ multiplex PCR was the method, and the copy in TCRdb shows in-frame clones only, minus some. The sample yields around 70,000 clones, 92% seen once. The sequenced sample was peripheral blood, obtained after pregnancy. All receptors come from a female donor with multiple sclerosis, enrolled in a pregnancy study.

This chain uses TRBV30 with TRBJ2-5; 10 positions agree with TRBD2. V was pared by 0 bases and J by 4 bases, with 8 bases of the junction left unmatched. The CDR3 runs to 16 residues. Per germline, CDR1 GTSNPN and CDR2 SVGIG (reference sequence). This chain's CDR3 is CAWSVYSSGRRETQYF. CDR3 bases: TGTGCCTGGAGTGTATACTCTAGCGGGAGACGAGAGACCCAGTACTTC.

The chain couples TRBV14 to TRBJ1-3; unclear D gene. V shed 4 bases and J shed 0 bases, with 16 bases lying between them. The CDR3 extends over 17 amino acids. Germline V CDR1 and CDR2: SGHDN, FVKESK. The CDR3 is CASSPWRSGDSGNTIYF. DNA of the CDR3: TGTGCCAGCAGCCCCTGGAGGTCCGGGGACTCTGGAAACACCATATATTTT.

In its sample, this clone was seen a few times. CDR3 region: CASSEGGVGQPQHF. The DNA for the CDR3 is TGTGCCAGCAGTGAAGGGGGGGTTGGACAGCCCCAGCATTTT. The rearrangement uses TRBV2 and TRBJ1-5; weak D call: TRBD1 (5 bases). Germline V gene data show CDR1 as SNHLY and CDR2 as FYNNEI. The V end lost 1 base, the J end lost 7 bases, and 11 bases lay between the germline ends. This CDR3 is 14 amino acids long.

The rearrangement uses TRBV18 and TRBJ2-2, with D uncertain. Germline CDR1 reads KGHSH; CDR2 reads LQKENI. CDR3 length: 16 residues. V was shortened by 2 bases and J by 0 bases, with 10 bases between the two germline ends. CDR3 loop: CASSPSSFTNTGELFF. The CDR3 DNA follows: TGTGCCAGCTCACCATCCTCTTTTACGAACACCGGGGAGCTGTTTTTT.

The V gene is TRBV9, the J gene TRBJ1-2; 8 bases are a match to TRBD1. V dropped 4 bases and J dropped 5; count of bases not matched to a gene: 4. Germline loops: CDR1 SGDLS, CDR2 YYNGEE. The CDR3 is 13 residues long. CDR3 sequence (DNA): TGTGCCAGCAGCCATCGGACAGGGTATGGCTACACCTTC. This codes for CASSHRTGYGYTF.

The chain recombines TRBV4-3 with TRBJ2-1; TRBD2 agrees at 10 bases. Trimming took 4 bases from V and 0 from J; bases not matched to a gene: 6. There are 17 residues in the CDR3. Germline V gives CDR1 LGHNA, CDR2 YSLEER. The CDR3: CASSRDSGRSSYNEQFF. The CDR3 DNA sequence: TGCGCCAGCAGCCGCGATAGCGGGAGGAGCTCCTACAATGAGCAGTTCTTC.

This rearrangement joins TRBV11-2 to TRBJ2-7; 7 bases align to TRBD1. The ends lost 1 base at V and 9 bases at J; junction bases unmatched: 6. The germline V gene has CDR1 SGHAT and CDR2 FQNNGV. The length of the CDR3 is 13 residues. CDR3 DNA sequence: TGTGCCAGCAGCTTAGGGGGACAGACTACGCAGTACTTC. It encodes CASSLGGQTTQYF.

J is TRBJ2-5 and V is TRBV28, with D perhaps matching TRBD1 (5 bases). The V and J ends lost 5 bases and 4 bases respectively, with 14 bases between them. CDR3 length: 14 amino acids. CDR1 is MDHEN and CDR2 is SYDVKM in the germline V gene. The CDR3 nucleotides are TGTGCCAGCAGTCCCAGTACAGGTCCAGAGACCCAGTACTTC. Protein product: CASSPSTGPETQYF.

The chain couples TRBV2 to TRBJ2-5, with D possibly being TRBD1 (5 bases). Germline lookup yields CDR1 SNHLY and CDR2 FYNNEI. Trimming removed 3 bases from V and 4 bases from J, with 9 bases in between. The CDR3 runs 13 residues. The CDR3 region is CASSDGQGETQYF. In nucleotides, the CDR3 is TGTGCCAGCAGTGACGGTCAGGGAGAGACCCAGTACTTC.

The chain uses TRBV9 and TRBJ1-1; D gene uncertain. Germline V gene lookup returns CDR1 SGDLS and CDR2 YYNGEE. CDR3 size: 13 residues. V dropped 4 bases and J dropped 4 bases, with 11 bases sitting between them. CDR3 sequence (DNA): TGTGCCAGCAGCCCCTTGCGGGCCACTGAAGCTTTCTTT. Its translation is CASSPLRATEAFF.

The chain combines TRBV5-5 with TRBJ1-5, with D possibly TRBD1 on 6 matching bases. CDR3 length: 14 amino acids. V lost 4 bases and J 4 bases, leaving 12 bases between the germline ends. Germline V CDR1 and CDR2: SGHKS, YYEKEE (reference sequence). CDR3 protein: CASSVTGGNQPQHF. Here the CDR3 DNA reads TGTGCCAGCAGCGTGACAGGTGGGAATCAGCCCCAGCATTTT.

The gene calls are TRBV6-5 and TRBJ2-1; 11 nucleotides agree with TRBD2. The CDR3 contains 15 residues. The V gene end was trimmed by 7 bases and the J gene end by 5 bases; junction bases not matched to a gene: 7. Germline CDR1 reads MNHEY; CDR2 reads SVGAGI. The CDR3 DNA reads TGTGCCAGCACCCCGGGACTAGCGGCCCACAATGAGCAGTTCTTC. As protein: CASTPGLAAHNEQFF.

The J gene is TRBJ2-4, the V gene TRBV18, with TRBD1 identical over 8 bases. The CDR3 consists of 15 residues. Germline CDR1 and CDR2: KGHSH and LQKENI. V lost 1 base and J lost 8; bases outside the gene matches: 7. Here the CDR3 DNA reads TGTGCCAGCTCACCACGGCTGACAGGGGTCGACATTCAGTACTTC. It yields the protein CASSPRLTGVDIQYF. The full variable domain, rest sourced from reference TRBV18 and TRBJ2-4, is NAGVMQNPRHLVRRRGQEARLRCSPMKGHSHVYWYRQLPEEGLKFMVYLQKENIIDESGMPKERFSAEFPKEGPSILRIQQVVRGDSAAYFCASSPRLTGVDIQYFGAGTRLSVL.

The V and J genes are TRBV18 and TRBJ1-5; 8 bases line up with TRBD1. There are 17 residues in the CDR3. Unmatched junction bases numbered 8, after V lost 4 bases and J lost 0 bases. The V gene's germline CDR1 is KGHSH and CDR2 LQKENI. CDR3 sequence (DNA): TGTGCCAGCTCACTTGGCAGGGGGCGGGATAGCAATCAGCCCCAGCATTTT. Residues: CASSLGRGRDSNQPQHF.

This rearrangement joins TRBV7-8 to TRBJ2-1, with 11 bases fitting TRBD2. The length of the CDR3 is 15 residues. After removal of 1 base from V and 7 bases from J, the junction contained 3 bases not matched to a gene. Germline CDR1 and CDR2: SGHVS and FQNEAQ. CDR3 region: CASSLGLAGRNEQFF. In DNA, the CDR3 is TGTGCCAGCAGCTTAGGACTAGCGGGAAGGAATGAGCAGTTCTTC.

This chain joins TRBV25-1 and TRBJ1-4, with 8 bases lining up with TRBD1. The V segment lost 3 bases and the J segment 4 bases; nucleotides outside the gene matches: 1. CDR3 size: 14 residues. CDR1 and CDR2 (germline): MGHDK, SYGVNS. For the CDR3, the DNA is TGTGCCAGCAGTGACGACAGGGGTAATGAAAAACTGTTTTTT. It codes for CASSDDRGNEKLFF.

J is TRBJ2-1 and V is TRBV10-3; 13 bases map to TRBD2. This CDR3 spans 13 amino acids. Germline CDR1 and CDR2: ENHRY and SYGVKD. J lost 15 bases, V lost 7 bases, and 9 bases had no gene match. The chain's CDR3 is CAITPLAGGPAFF. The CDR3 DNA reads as TGTGCCATCACCCCACTAGCGGGAGGGCCTGCGTTCTTC.

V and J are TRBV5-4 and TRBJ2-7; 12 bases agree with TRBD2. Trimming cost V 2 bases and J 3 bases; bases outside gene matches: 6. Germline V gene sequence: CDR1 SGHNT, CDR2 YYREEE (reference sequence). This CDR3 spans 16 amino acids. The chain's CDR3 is CASSLMTSGRVYEQYF. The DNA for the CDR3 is TGTGCCAGCAGCTTAATGACTAGCGGGAGAGTCTACGAGCAGTACTTC.

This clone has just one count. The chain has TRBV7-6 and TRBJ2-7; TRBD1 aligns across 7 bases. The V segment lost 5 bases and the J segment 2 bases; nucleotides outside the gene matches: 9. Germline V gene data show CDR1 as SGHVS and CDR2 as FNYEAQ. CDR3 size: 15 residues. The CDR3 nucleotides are TGTGCCAGCAGCACCTACAGGGGTGATACCTACGAGCAGTACTTC. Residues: CASSTYRGDTYEQYF.

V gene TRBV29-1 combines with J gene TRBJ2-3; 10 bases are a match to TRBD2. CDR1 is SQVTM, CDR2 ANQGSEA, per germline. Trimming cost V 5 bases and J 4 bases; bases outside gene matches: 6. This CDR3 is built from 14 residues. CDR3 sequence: CSVRASGSPDTQYF. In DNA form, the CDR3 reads TGCAGCGTTCGGGCTAGCGGGAGTCCAGATACGCAGTATTTT.

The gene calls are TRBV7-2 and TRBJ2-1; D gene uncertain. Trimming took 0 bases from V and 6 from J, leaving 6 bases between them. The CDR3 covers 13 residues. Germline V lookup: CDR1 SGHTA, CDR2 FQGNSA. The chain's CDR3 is CASSLAPSNEQFF. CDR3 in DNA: TGTGCCAGCAGCTTAGCGCCCAGCAATGAGCAGTTCTTC.

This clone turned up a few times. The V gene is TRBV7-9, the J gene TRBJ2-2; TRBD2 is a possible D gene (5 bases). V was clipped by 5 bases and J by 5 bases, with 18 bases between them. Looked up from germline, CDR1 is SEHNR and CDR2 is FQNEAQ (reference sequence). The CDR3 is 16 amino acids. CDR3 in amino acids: CASSPRRVVRTGELFF. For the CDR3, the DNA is TGTGCCAGCAGCCCACGGCGGGTCGTTCGAACCGGGGAGCTGTTTTTT.

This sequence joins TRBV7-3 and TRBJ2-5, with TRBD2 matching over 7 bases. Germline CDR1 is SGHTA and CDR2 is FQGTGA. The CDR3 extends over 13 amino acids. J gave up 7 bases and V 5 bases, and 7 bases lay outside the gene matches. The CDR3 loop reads CASSGAGMGTQYF. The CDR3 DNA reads TGTGCCAGCAGCGGAGCGGGGATGGGGACCCAGTACTTC.

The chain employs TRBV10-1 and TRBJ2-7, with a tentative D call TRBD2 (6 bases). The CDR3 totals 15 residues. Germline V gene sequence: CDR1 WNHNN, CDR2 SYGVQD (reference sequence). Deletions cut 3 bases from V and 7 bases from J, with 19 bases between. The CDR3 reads CASSDSGTPAGEQYF. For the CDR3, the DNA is TGCGCCAGCAGTGACTCCGGGACTCCTGCGGGGGAGCAGTACTTC.

The DNA of the CDR3 is TGTGCCAGCAGCCCTAGCGGGAGCACCCACGAGCAGTACTTC. Translation: CASSPSGSTHEQYF. This chain uses TRBV9 with TRBJ2-7, with 10 bases that match TRBD2. Trimming cost V 4 bases and J 5 bases; bases outside gene matches: 6. CDR3 size: 14 residues. Germline V gives CDR1 SGDLS, CDR2 YYNGEE.